This TCR beta chain was captured by sequencing in a study of HIV-infected children after antiretroviral therapy interruption. V gave up 1 base and J gave up 0 bases, with 9 bases separating them. Per germline, CDR1 DFQATT and CDR2 SNEGSKA (reference sequence). CDR3 size: 14 residues. Treatment reported: PENTA 11 planned treatment interruption arm or continuous ART arm. This clonotype was seen many times. A 3' RACE protocol on RNA, with unique molecular identifiers, produced the TCR library. TCRdb re-analysed the 3' RACE reads in MiXCR, keeping a single row per CDR3 protein. The table includes approximately 96,000 distinct CDR3 sequences, about 6.9% detected once.

Sample: CD45RA+ CD4+ T cells from PBMCs, pooled from several time points, taken from a donor given antiretroviral therapy, either interrupted or continuous. The subset: naive CD4+ CD45RA+ CD45RO- T cells. This clonotype was obtained from a pool of human donors with HIV. The chain employs TRBV20-1 and TRBJ1-2; unclear D gene. The CDR3 here is CSARVAPSNYGYTF. The CDR3, as DNA: TGCAGTGCTAGAGTGGCTCCCTCTAACTATGGCTACACCTTC.